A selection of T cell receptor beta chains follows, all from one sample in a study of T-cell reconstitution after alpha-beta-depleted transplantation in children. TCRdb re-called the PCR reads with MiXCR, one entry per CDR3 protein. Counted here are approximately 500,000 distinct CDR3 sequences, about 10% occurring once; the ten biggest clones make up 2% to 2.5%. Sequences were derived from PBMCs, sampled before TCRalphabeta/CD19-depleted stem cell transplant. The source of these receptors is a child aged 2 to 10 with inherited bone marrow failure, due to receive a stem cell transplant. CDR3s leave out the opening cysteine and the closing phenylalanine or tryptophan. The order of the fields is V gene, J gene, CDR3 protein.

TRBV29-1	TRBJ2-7	SAQSGGSLYEQY
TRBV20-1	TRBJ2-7	SAKNLYEQY
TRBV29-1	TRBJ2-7	SALSGTTYEQY
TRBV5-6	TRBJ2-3	ASSLVRGTQY
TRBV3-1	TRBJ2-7	ASSHGTPGEQY
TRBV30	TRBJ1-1	AWSLGIAFFTEAF
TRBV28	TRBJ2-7	ASSSPGQGHEQY
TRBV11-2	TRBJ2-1	ASSTSGTPYNEQF
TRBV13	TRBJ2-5	ASSTYLGAETQY
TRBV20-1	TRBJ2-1	SARDASSGRDEQF
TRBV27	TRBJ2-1	ASSLYQGTYNEQF
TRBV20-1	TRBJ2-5	SALVAIQETQY
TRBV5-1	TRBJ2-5	ASSRDGYETQY
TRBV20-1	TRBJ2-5	SASPGLADQETQY
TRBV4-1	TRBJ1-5	ASSRSPGQGDQPQH
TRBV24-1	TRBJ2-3	ATSDLRTSGTSTDTQY
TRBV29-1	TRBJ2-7	SVSTGTGAYEQY
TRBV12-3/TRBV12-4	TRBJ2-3	ASSLPADTQY
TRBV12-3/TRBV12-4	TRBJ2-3	ASRSKRRGLAISTDTQY
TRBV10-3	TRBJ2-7	AISESWDGSYEQY
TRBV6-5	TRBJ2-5	ASSYSTGQGVETQY
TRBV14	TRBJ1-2	ASSQAIDGYT
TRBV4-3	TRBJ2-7	ASSQDDYSYEQY
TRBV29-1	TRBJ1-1	SVEMVTEAF
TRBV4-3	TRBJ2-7	ASSQDSDSDTYEQY
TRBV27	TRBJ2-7	ASSPPGPGRSYEQY
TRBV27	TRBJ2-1	ASSLSAGGPYSEQF
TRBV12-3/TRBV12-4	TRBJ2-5	ASSLAVGTQY
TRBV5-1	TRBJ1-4	ASSLIGQGEKLF
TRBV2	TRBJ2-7	ASRGQFYEQY
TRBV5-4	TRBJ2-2	GSRKGDTGELF
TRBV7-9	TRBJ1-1	ASTHQGQMNTEAF
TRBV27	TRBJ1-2	ASRPGLDNYGYT
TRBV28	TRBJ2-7	ASSLQGTGAYEQY
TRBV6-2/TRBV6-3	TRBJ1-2	ASRGSYRAQSDYT
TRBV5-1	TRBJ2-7	ASSLKDFEIYEQY
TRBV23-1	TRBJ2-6	ASSQFTGRYNLGANVLT
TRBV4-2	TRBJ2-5	ASSQIRGGEWETQY
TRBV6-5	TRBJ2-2	ASSYSPSSELGELF
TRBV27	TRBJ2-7	ASSLGGLAAYEQY
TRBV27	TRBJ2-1	ASSPPGGMGEQF
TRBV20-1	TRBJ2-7	SATDLAGGRYEQY
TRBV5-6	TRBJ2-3	ASTQSQILSTDTQY
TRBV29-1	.	SVGQNQELF
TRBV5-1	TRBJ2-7	ASSAQGHSYEQY
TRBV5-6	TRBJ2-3	ASSLLDLLTDTQY
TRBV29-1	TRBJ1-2	SVEAPPAYYGYT
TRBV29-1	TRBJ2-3	SVRGSDTQY
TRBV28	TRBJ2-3	ASSPLTLGAGITDTQY
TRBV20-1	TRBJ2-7	SARDSGRQTYEQY
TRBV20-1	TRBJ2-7	SARAILAGEYEQY
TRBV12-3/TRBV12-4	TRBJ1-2	ASSFLNYGYT
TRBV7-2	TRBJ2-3	ASSREWEDTQY
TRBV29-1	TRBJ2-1	SVEGGQLF
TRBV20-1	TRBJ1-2	SASPFNYGYT